Below, one T cell receptor beta chain is given with its context. Its target is unknown. CD8 cells regarded as naive lacked CD45RO, were positively chosen for CCR7, and omitted terminally differentiated effector memory CD45RA+ cells. Germline CDR1 is SGDLS and CDR2 is YYNGEE. The CDR3 runs 17 residues. Losses at the gene ends were 0 bases for V and 4 bases for J; bases not matched to a gene: 8. This sample is part of a study of shared clonotypes between healthy human individuals. Overall study results and limits: Generally, naive subsets came out with larger estimated richness than memory subsets. About 5% of naive CD4 clonotypes were shared across a few donors.

This table comes from immunoSEQ multiplex PCR, and its TCRdb copy is limited to in-frame clones, with some not included. The sample consists of roughly 2.1 million clones, about 92% of them appearing once. The TCR was taken from a man aged 18 to 29 in good health. Some clones in this sample may be carry-over from other donors' samples. This sequence joins TRBV9 and TRBJ2-3, with 10 bases that match TRBD2. Sequenced: naive CD8+ T cells from PBMCs. DNA of the CDR3: TGTGCCAGCAGCGTAGAAGCGGGAGGGCGGGGAGCAGATACGCAGTATTTT. This codes for CASSVEAGGRGADTQYF.